This T cell receptor beta chain was captured in a study of blood T cells in healthy people across ages. Whole-study findings and limits: Comparison with aged donors showed that long-lived donors had more naive CD4+ cells and higher diversity.

Peripheral blood from each donor was collected in a volume of 9.5 to 10 milliliters. V lost 10 bases and J lost 0; bases outside the gene matches: 8. Germline V gives CDR1 ENHRY, CDR2 SYGVKD. This CDR3 has 14 residues. This clonotype was found a few times. Its antigen is not known. Using a J-beta primer mix together with a sample-barcoded 5' primer, a second PCR was run for roughly 7 to 11 cycles. A template-switch adaptor containing 12 random nucleotides labeled each cDNA molecule. Every sample gave at least 3 million paired-end reads containing CDR3. TCRdb fed the 5' RACE reads into MiXCR, producing one record per CDR3 protein. The sample shows about 1.6 million distinct CDR3 sequences, 30% to 35% of them seen only once.

The receptor was derived from a woman in her twenties or thirties in good health. This chain joins TRBV10-3 and TRBJ1-2; 7 nucleotides match TRBD1. Input material: blood. The CDR3 DNA reads as TGTGCCACCCAGGGGGGACAGCCTAACTATGGCTACACCTTC. Its protein product is CATQGGQPNYGYTF.